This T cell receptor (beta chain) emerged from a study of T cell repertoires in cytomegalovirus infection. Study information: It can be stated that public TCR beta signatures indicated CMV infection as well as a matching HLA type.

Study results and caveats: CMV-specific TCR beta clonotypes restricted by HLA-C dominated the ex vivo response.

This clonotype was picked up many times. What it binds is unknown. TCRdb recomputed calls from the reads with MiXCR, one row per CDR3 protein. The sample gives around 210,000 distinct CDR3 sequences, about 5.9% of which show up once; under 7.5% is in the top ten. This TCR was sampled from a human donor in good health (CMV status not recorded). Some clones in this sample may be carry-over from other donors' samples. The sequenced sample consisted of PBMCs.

The chain's CDR3 is CSVEVGYTF. DNA of the CDR3: TGCAGCGTTGAAGTGGGCTACACCTTC. The chain has TRBV29-1 and TRBJ1-2; D gene ambiguous. Trimming removed 1 base at V and 8 bases at J, with 2 bases between. The CDR3 covers 9 residues. Germline V CDR1 and CDR2: SQVTM, ANQGSEA.